This is a list of T cell receptor beta chains from one sample in a study of blood T cells in healthy people across ages. TCRdb recomputed calls from the 5' RACE reads with MiXCR, one row per CDR3 protein. This table holds some 730,000 distinct CDR3 sequences, 22% found once. The sequenced sample consisted of blood. The receptors shown here come from a man aged 65 to 85 in good health. CDR3s include the opening cysteine and the closing phenylalanine or tryptophan. Each record gives: V gene, clone size, J gene, D gene, CDR3 protein, CDR3 DNA. D genes are given only for firm matches. Rows give clone size only sometimes, using once, few, many, or a class for an expanded clone.

v_gene: TRBV6-5
abundance: few
j_gene: TRBJ2-4
d_gene: .
CDR3aa: CASSKTYKNIQYF
CDR3nt: TGTGCCAGCAGTAAAACTTACAAAAACATTCAGTACTTC

v_gene: TRBV6-1
abundance: few
j_gene: TRBJ1-5
d_gene: TRBD1
CDR3aa: CASGDRGNNQPQHF
CDR3nt: TGTGCCAGCGGGGACAGGGGCAACAATCAGCCCCAGCATTTT

v_gene: TRBV10-2
abundance: few
j_gene: TRBJ2-7
d_gene: TRBD1
CDR3aa: CASSESTGGSRYEQYF
CDR3nt: TGCGCCAGCAGTGAGTCTACAGGGGGCTCTCGTTACGAGCAGTACTTC

v_gene: TRBV20-1
abundance: few
j_gene: TRBJ2-1
d_gene: .
CDR3aa: CSARPPPGSYNEQFF
CDR3nt: TGCAGTGCTAGGCCCCCCCCGGGCTCCTACAATGAGCAGTTCTTC

v_gene: TRBV5-1
abundance: .
j_gene: TRBJ1-1
d_gene: .
CDR3aa: CASRSGTSEAFF
CDR3nt: TGCGCCAGCAGGTCCGGGACATCTGAAGCTTTCTTT

v_gene: TRBV29-1
abundance: .
j_gene: TRBJ1-4
d_gene: TRBD1
CDR3aa: CSVEEQGPNWALGKLFF
CDR3nt: TGCAGCGTTGAAGAACAGGGGCCCAACTGGGCCCTGGGGAAACTGTTTTTT

v_gene: TRBV20-1
abundance: .
j_gene: TRBJ2-1
d_gene: .
CDR3aa: CSARDPASSHNEQFF
CDR3nt: TGCAGTGCTAGAGATCCGGCCTCCTCCCACAATGAGCAGTTCTTC

v_gene: TRBV5-1
abundance: once
j_gene: TRBJ2-1
d_gene: .
CDR3aa: CASSLEGGPHNEQFF
CDR3nt: TGCGCCAGCAGCTTGGAAGGGGGACCCCACAATGAGCAGTTCTTC

v_gene: TRBV7-2
abundance: few
j_gene: TRBJ1-5
d_gene: .
CDR3aa: CASSRNRDVSNQPQHF
CDR3nt: TGTGCCAGCAGCCGGAACCGGGACGTGAGCAATCAGCCCCAGCATTTT

v_gene: TRBV6-5
abundance: .
j_gene: TRBJ1-1
d_gene: TRBD1
CDR3aa: CASSYRRTGAGEAFF
CDR3nt: TGTGCCAGCAGTTACCGTAGGACAGGGGCGGGTGAAGCTTTCTTT

v_gene: TRBV6-6
abundance: .
j_gene: TRBJ2-1
d_gene: .
CDR3aa: CASRGEGLYNEQFF
CDR3nt: TGTGCCAGCCGGGGCGAGGGGCTTTACAATGAGCAGTTCTTC

v_gene: TRBV2
abundance: few
j_gene: TRBJ1-2
d_gene: .
CDR3aa: CASSVGFSNYGYTF
CDR3nt: TGTGCCAGCAGTGTAGGTTTCTCTAACTATGGCTACACCTTC

v_gene: TRBV29-1
abundance: few
j_gene: TRBJ2-2
d_gene: TRBD1
CDR3aa: CSASGTGDTGELFF
CDR3nt: TGCAGCGCCTCCGGGACAGGGGACACCGGGGAGCTGTTTTTT

v_gene: TRBV7-7
abundance: .
j_gene: TRBJ2-3
d_gene: TRBD2
CDR3aa: CASSPGTSAKPDTQYF
CDR3nt: TGTGCCAGCAGCCCCGGGACTAGCGCAAAGCCAGATACGCAGTATTTT

v_gene: TRBV24-1
abundance: .
j_gene: TRBJ2-1
d_gene: TRBD2
CDR3aa: CATSGTSGGYNEQFF
CDR3nt: TGTGCCACCAGCGGGACTAGCGGAGGTTACAATGAGCAGTTCTTC

v_gene: TRBV6-5
abundance: few
j_gene: TRBJ1-4
d_gene: TRBD1
CDR3aa: CASSLSTGENEKLFF
CDR3nt: TGTGCCAGCAGTTTGTCGACAGGGGAAAATGAAAAACTGTTTTTT

v_gene: TRBV20-1
abundance: .
j_gene: TRBJ2-3
d_gene: .
CDR3aa: CSARGAGVDTQYF
CDR3nt: TGCAGTGCTAGGGGGGCGGGTGTGGATACGCAGTATTTT

v_gene: TRBV28
abundance: .
j_gene: TRBJ2-1
d_gene: .
CDR3aa: CASSLSTDEQFF
CDR3nt: TGTGCCAGCAGTTTATCAACAGACGAGCAGTTCTTC

v_gene: TRBV5-1
abundance: .
j_gene: TRBJ2-5
d_gene: .
CDR3aa: CASSLEGRGHPMETQYF
CDR3nt: TGCGCCAGCAGCTTGGAAGGCAGGGGCCACCCTATGGAGACCCAGTACTTC

v_gene: TRBV6-5
abundance: few
j_gene: TRBJ1-1
d_gene: .
CDR3aa: CASNLGGRFTEAFF
CDR3nt: TGTGCCAGTAATCTTGGGGGGCGATTCACTGAAGCTTTCTTT

v_gene: TRBV5-1
abundance: .
j_gene: TRBJ1-1
d_gene: TRBD1
CDR3aa: CASSEGAHTEAFF
CDR3nt: TGCGCCAGCAGCGAGGGGGCACACACTGAAGCTTTCTTT

v_gene: TRBV14
abundance: many
j_gene: TRBJ2-5
d_gene: TRBD1
CDR3aa: CASSQDGQGQETQYF
CDR3nt: TGTGCCAGCAGCCAAGATGGACAGGGACAAGAGACCCAGTACTTC

v_gene: TRBV6-1
abundance: .
j_gene: TRBJ1-6
d_gene: .
CDR3aa: CASTLGGFYNSPLHF
CDR3nt: TGTGCCAGCACCCTAGGGGGGTTCTATAATTCACCCCTCCACTTT

v_gene: TRBV14
abundance: .
j_gene: TRBJ2-3
d_gene: .
CDR3aa: CASSQDWASGNTDTQYF
CDR3nt: TGTGCCAGCAGCCAAGATTGGGCGAGCGGAAACACAGATACGCAGTATTTT

v_gene: TRBV28
abundance: .
j_gene: TRBJ1-4
d_gene: TRBD1
CDR3aa: CASRFTPQGAGEKLFF
CDR3nt: TGTGCCAGCAGATTCACCCCCCAGGGGGCAGGTGAAAAACTGTTTTTT

v_gene: TRBV2
abundance: .
j_gene: TRBJ2-6
d_gene: .
CDR3aa: CASSMTGPYSGANVLTF
CDR3nt: TGTGCCAGCAGTATGACTGGACCCTACTCTGGGGCCAACGTCCTGACTTTC

v_gene: TRBV29-1
abundance: .
j_gene: TRBJ2-3
d_gene: .
CDR3aa: CSVAEWDGAQYF
CDR3nt: TGCAGCGTTGCTGAGTGGGATGGGGCGCAGTATTTT

v_gene: TRBV12-3/TRBV12-4
abundance: .
j_gene: TRBJ1-3
d_gene: .
CDR3aa: CASRLRNTIYF
CDR3nt: TGTGCCAGCAGACTCAGAAACACCATATATTTT

v_gene: TRBV29-1
abundance: .
j_gene: TRBJ2-1
d_gene: TRBD2
CDR3aa: CSAHGRTSGKWSNEQFF
CDR3nt: TGCAGCGCCCACGGCCGGACTAGCGGGAAGTGGTCGAATGAGCAGTTCTTC

v_gene: TRBV15
abundance: many
j_gene: TRBJ2-2
d_gene: TRBD2
CDR3aa: CATSPGTSGLGLFF
CDR3nt: TGTGCCACCAGTCCAGGGACTAGCGGCCTAGGGCTGTTTTTT

v_gene: TRBV12-3/TRBV12-4
abundance: .
j_gene: TRBJ2-6
d_gene: .
CDR3aa: CASSWISGANVLTF
CDR3nt: TGTGCCAGCAGTTGGATCTCTGGGGCCAACGTCCTGACTTTC

v_gene: TRBV20-1
abundance: .
j_gene: TRBJ1-1
d_gene: .
CDR3aa: CSARGVSGAFF
CDR3nt: TGCAGTGCTAGAGGGGTCTCCGGAGCTTTCTTT

v_gene: TRBV11-1
abundance: few
j_gene: TRBJ2-5
d_gene: .
CDR3aa: CASSPGGATQYF
CDR3nt: TGTGCCAGCAGTCCAGGGGGGGCGACCCAGTACTTC

v_gene: TRBV27
abundance: once
j_gene: TRBJ1-1
d_gene: .
CDR3aa: CASSGEGDVTEAFF
CDR3nt: TGTGCCAGCAGTGGAGAGGGCGATGTCACTGAAGCTTTCTTT

v_gene: TRBV18
abundance: .
j_gene: TRBJ1-1
d_gene: .
CDR3aa: CASSPDIFAAFF
CDR3nt: TGTGCCAGCTCACCGGACATTTTTGCCGCTTTCTTT

v_gene: TRBV6-1
abundance: few
j_gene: TRBJ2-3
d_gene: .
CDR3aa: CATAQLGTGDTQYF
CDR3nt: TGTGCCACCGCACAGCTTGGGACCGGCGATACGCAGTATTTT

v_gene: TRBV20-1
abundance: few
j_gene: TRBJ2-1
d_gene: TRBD2
CDR3aa: CSARDNSGRASYNEQFF
CDR3nt: TGCAGTGCTAGAGATAATAGCGGGAGGGCATCCTACAATGAGCAGTTCTTC

v_gene: TRBV3-1
abundance: few
j_gene: TRBJ2-7
d_gene: .
CDR3aa: CASSQDLSGPYEQYF
CDR3nt: TGTGCCAGCAGCCAAGATCTCAGCGGCCCCTACGAGCAGTACTTC

v_gene: TRBV9
abundance: .
j_gene: TRBJ2-1
d_gene: TRBD2
CDR3aa: CASSASGTSIYEQFF
CDR3nt: TGTGCCAGCAGCGCATCCGGGACTAGTATTTATGAGCAGTTCTTC

v_gene: TRBV7-9
abundance: few
j_gene: TRBJ2-1
d_gene: .
CDR3aa: CASSLVPANEQFF
CDR3nt: TGTGCCAGCAGCTTAGTCCCAGCGAATGAGCAGTTCTTC

v_gene: TRBV29-1
abundance: .
j_gene: TRBJ2-5
d_gene: .
CDR3aa: CSANRVQETQYF
CDR3nt: TGCAGCGCGAACAGGGTACAAGAGACCCAGTACTTC

v_gene: TRBV6-1
abundance: .
j_gene: TRBJ2-7
d_gene: TRBD2
CDR3aa: CASSPHGTSGGYEQYF
CDR3nt: TGTGCCAGCAGTCCTCACGGGACTAGCGGGGGTTACGAGCAGTACTTC

v_gene: TRBV5-1
abundance: .
j_gene: TRBJ2-1
d_gene: TRBD2
CDR3aa: CASSFGTSGGYNEQFF
CDR3nt: TGCGCCAGCAGCTTCGGGACTAGCGGGGGCTACAATGAGCAGTTCTTC

v_gene: TRBV5-5
abundance: .
j_gene: TRBJ2-1
d_gene: TRBD1
CDR3aa: CASSSPWDRGLVSNEQFF
CDR3nt: TGTGCCAGCAGCTCCCCATGGGACAGGGGGCTTGTGAGCAATGAGCAGTTCTTC

v_gene: TRBV6-5
abundance: once
j_gene: TRBJ1-1
d_gene: .
CDR3aa: CASSYLKPPDRYMNTEAFF
CDR3nt: TGTGCCAGCAGTTACCTTAAGCCTCCCGACAGGTACATGAACACTGAAGCTTTCTTT

v_gene: TRBV24-1
abundance: .
j_gene: TRBJ1-5
d_gene: .
CDR3aa: CATSDLQGQPQHF
CDR3nt: TGTGCCACCAGTGATTTGCAAGGTCAGCCCCAGCATTTT

v_gene: TRBV24-1
abundance: few
j_gene: TRBJ2-3
d_gene: .
CDR3aa: CATSSGSTDTQYF
CDR3nt: TGTGCCACCAGTTCGGGGAGCACAGATACGCAGTATTTT